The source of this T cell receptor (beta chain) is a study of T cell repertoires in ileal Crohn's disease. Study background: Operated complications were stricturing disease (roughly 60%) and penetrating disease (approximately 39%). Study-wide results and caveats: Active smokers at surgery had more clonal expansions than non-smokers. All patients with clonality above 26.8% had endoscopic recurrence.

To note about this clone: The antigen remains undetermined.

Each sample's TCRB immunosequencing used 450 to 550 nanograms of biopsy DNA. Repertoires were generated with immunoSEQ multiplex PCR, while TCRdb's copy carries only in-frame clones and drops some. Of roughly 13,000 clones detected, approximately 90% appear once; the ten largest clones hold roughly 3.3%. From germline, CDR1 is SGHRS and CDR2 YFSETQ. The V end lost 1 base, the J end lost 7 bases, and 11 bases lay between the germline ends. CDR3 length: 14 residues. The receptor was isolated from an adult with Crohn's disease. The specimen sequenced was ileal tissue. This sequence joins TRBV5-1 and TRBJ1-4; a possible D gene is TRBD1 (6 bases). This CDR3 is CASSLTGPGEKLFF. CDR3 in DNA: TGCGCCAGCAGCTTGACAGGGCCGGGTGAAAAACTGTTTTTT.